This T cell receptor beta chain was retrieved from a study of human T cells and chemical hapten exposure. Overall study: Small volume differences among pooled libraries mainly caused per-sample TCR yield variation.

The library gave individual cDNA molecules unique molecular identifiers. MiXCR, applied by TCRdb to the RACE reads, yields one record per CDR3 protein. The sample lists 85,000 to 95,000 distinct CDR3 sequences; about 8.6% were seen once. Findings and caveats of the study: High-frequency TCRs, those above 1 in 1000, stayed the same after DPC sensitization.

Indicated time point: healthy volunteer bleed at 2 weeks. Unfractionated whole blood was the source of the extracted total RNA. This clonotype has just a few counts. Its antigen is unknown. CDR1 MNHNS and CDR2 SASEGT come from the germline V gene. Trimming took 0 bases from V and 1 from J, leaving 21 bases between them. The CDR3 has 19 amino acids. The sequencing input was whole blood. This chain links TRBV6-1 with TRBJ1-1; D may be TRBD1 (6 bases). The TCR sequence derives from a female donor in good health. Some clones in this sample may be carry-over from other donors' samples. The CDR3 region is CASSEANLGAYSENTEAFF. The DNA of the CDR3 is TGTGCCAGCAGTGAAGCGAATTTGGGGGCGTATTCGGAGAACACTGAAGCTTTCTTT.